The 21 T cell receptor beta chains reported below all come from one sample, sequenced in a study of tumor-infiltrating lymphocytes in localized non-small cell lung cancer. The data were produced by immunoSEQ multiplex PCR, yet TCRdb's version contains in-frame clones alone and is incomplete. Counted here are more than 3,500 clones, around 60% occurring once; the ten biggest clones make up roughly an eighth. Sample: uninvolved lung tissue not adjacent to the tumor. These receptors were obtained from a human donor with non-small cell lung cancer.

The gene calls are TRBV9 and TRBJ1-1; a weak D match, TRBD1 (5 bases). The V end lost 3 bases, the J end lost 1 base, and 16 bases lay between the germline ends. This CDR3 spans 16 amino acids. Germline lookup yields CDR1 SGDLS and CDR2 YYNGEE. The CDR3 is CASSAVWGGGNTEAFF. DNA of the CDR3: TGTGCCAGCAGCGCCGTGTGGGGGGGAGGGAACACTGAAGCTTTCTTT.

The chain is built from TRBV7-7 and TRBJ2-2; possible D gene TRBD2, 6 bases. Trimming pared 5 bases from V and 0 bases from J, leaving 10 bases between. In germline, CDR1 is SSHAT, CDR2 FNYEAQ (reference sequence). This CDR3 has 15 amino acids. The CDR3 bases are TGTGCCAGCAGCCTCGGGACTCCGAACACCGGGGAGCTGTTTTTT. This encodes CASSLGTPNTGELFF.

This clone was detected only a few times. At one end the junction does not follow the germline gene, possibly because of a read error. V gene TRBV13 combines with J gene TRBJ2-7; D gene unclear. CDR1 is PRHDT and CDR2 is FYEKMQ in the germline V gene (reference sequence). This CDR3 contains 14 residues. The CDR3 sequence is CASSSREVVYEQCF. In DNA, the CDR3 is TGTGCCAGCAGCTCCCGAGAGGTCGTCTACGAGCAGTGCTTC.

This clone appeared a single time. The J gene is TRBJ1-1, the V gene TRBV19; perhaps TRBD1 as D (5 bases). The ends were cut back, 7 bases at V and 3 bases at J, with 15 bases in the middle. The CDR3 covers 14 residues. Per the germline V gene, CDR1 is LNHDA and CDR2 is SQIVND (reference sequence). CDR3 sequence reads: CASTLDNGDTEAFF. In nucleotides, the CDR3 is TGTGCCAGTACCCTGGACAACGGGGACACTGAAGCTTTCTTT.

This clone was seen only once. This chain uses TRBV7-2 with TRBJ1-1; no firm D call. V lost 0 bases, J lost 2 bases, and 7 bases lay in between. From germline, CDR1 is SGHTA and CDR2 FQGNSA. The CDR3 is 14 residues long. CDR3 in DNA: TGTGCCAGCAGCTTAGCTATGGGTAACACTGAAGCTTTCTTT. Protein: CASSLAMGNTEAFF.

This clone has a handful of counts. The chain carries TRBV29-1 and TRBJ2-7; 8 positions match TRBD2. V was clipped by 6 bases and J by 4 bases; unmatched bases: 11. The CDR3 is 14 residues long. CDR1 is SQVTM, CDR2 ANQGSEA, per germline. CDR3 amino acids: CSVKSGSLAYEQYF. CDR3 bases: TGCAGCGTCAAAAGCGGGAGCTTAGCTTACGAGCAGTACTTC.

The chain joins TRBV5-4 to TRBJ2-5; no reliable D call. This CDR3 spans 12 amino acids. In germline, CDR1 is SGHNT, CDR2 YYREEE (reference sequence). Trimming took off 2 bases at V and 4 bases at J, with 6 bases between the two ends. CDR3 loop: CASSFYRETQYF. For the CDR3, the DNA is TGTGCCAGCAGCTTCTATAGAGAGACCCAGTACTTC.

This clone was seen a few times. The gene calls are TRBV29-1 and TRBJ1-2; no clear D. The V gene lost 0 bases and the J gene lost 8 bases, with 19 bases spanning the gap. CDR3 length: 15 amino acids. Germline CDR1 is SQVTM and CDR2 is ANQGSEA. The chain's CDR3 is CSVEDQGRLWEGYTF. CDR3 DNA: TGCAGCGTTGAAGATCAAGGCAGGCTTTGGGAGGGCTACACCTTC.

By frequency in the sample, this clone is medium-sized. The chain combines TRBV19 with TRBJ2-6; D call uncertain. The CDR3 consists of 13 residues. Trimming left V 10 bases short and J 4 bases short, with 11 bases between. Per germline, CDR1 LNHDA and CDR2 SQIVND (reference sequence). The CDR3 DNA follows: TGTGCCATTCGGGCGGAAGGGGCCAACGTCCTGACTTTC. This gives the protein CAIRAEGANVLTF.

The chain joins TRBV4-3 to TRBJ2-2; D gene unclear. V dropped 3 bases and J dropped 1 base, with 12 bases sitting between them. This CDR3 has 16 residues. The germline V gene encodes CDR1 LGHNA and CDR2 YSLEER. The CDR3 sequence: CASSHRILLNTGELFF. CDR3 nucleotides: TGCGCCAGCAGCCACAGGATACTACTGAACACCGGGGAGCTGTTTTTT.

This chain joins TRBV4-1 and TRBJ2-7, with D perhaps matching TRBD1 (6 bases). The CDR3 spans 14 residues. Germline V CDR1 and CDR2: MGHRA, YSYEKL. V lost 1 base and J lost 4, with 11 bases in between. The DNA for the CDR3 is TGCGCCAGCAGCCAAGGGATACAGGGTTACGAGCAGTACTTC. It yields the protein CASSQGIQGYEQYF.

The chain couples TRBV6-5 to TRBJ1-1; 10 positions match TRBD1. Germline V gene sequence: CDR1 MNHEY, CDR2 SVGAGI. V was pared by 0 bases and J by 7 bases, with 8 bases of the junction left unmatched. The CDR3 has 16 residues. The CDR3 nucleotides read TGTGCCAGCAGTTACTCGTCCGGGACAGGGGAGTTTGAAGCTTTCTTT. It encodes CASSYSSGTGEFEAFF.

The chain combines TRBV19 with TRBJ1-1; TRBD1 might be the D (5 bases). The germline V gene has CDR1 LNHDA and CDR2 SQIVND (reference sequence). This CDR3 spans 14 amino acids. DNA of the CDR3: TGTGCTACTCTGGAAGGGGCCTGGGGCACTGAAGCTTTCTTT. As protein: CATLEGAWGTEAFF.

This clone was counted only a few times. The gene calls are TRBV7-3 and TRBJ2-2; TRBD1 matches 8 bases. Trimming at V came to 3 bases and at J to 3 bases, leaving 6 bases not matched to a gene. The germline gives CDR1 SGHTA, CDR2 FQGTGA. The CDR3 has 16 amino acids. DNA of the CDR3: TGTGCCAGCAGCTTCGGGCAGGGGGCCGACACCGGGGAGCTGTTTTTT. This gives the protein CASSFGQGADTGELFF.

This chain uses TRBV7-8 with TRBJ2-7, with D perhaps matching TRBD2 (5 bases). Germline V gene lookup returns CDR1 SGHVS and CDR2 FQNEAQ. The CDR3 loop spans 14 amino acids. Trimming removed 1 base at V and 3 bases at J, with 10 bases between. In DNA form, the CDR3 reads TGTGCCAGCAGCTTAGGGGAGATGGGCTACGAGCAGTACTTC. It codes for CASSLGEMGYEQYF.

The rearrangement uses TRBV27 and TRBJ1-2, with 7 nucleotides matching TRBD1. Germline values: CDR1 MNHEY, CDR2 SMNVEV (reference sequence). The CDR3 runs to 15 residues. V lost 6 bases to trimming and J lost 4 bases; unmatched junction nucleotides: 11. The CDR3 spells CASSEVPQGPYGYTF. The CDR3 nucleotides read TGTGCCAGCAGCGAGGTCCCACAGGGGCCCTATGGCTACACCTTC.

The chain has TRBV2 and TRBJ2-3, with 7 bases matching TRBD2. J lost 4 bases, V lost 5 bases, and 6 bases had no gene match. Germline CDR1 SNHLY, CDR2 FYNNEI. CDR3 size: 14 residues. The CDR3 nucleotides are TGTGCCAGCAGTTTCCAGCGGGGCGCAGATACGCAGTATTTT. This sequence encodes CASSFQRGADTQYF.

V is TRBV7-2 and J is TRBJ1-3; D is ambiguous. The CDR3 contains 15 residues. Trimming took 6 bases from V and 4 from J, leaving 16 bases between them. Germline CDR1 is SGHTA and CDR2 is FQGNSA. Written as DNA, the CDR3 is TGTGCCAGCAGTCCTTACAGCCACACCGGAAACACCATATATTTT. This translates into CASSPYSHTGNTIYF.

The V call is TRBV7-2, the J call TRBJ2-7; 15 bases match TRBD2. V lost 1 base to trimming and J lost 6 bases; unmatched junction nucleotides: 4. There are 16 residues in the CDR3. Germline CDR1 is SGHTA and CDR2 is FQGNSA. CDR3: CASSLGQGLAGGEQYF. The DNA of the CDR3 is TGTGCCAGCAGCTTAGGGCAGGGACTAGCGGGAGGCGAGCAGTACTTC.

This sequence joins TRBV19 and TRBJ1-1; maybe TRBD1 (6 bases). V was cut by 4 bases and J by 6 bases, with 9 bases left in between. The V gene's germline CDR1 is LNHDA and CDR2 SQIVND (reference sequence). This CDR3 spans 12 amino acids. The CDR3: CASSTRTAEAFF. Written as DNA, the CDR3 is TGTGCCAGTAGTACACGGACAGCTGAAGCTTTCTTT.

The chain carries TRBV9 and TRBJ1-2; D call uncertain. Germline CDR1 SGDLS, CDR2 YYNGEE. V shed 0 bases and J shed 7 bases, with 16 bases lying between them. The CDR3 totals 15 residues. The CDR3 nucleotides read TGTGCCAGCAGCGTAGCTGGCCAGGCCCCTGGTGGCTACACCTTC. Protein: CASSVAGQAPGGYTF.